This TCR beta chain derives from a study of T cell responses to AZD1222 COVID-19 vaccine. Findings and caveats of the study: Repertoires were sampled only after the peak T cell response. Unmutated variant regions reportedly attract nearly half of all spike-specific TCRs. Most donors were white British, females outnumbered males, and clonal diversity was possibly underestimated. CD4 TCRs associated with vaccination spanned spike, dominating at 160-218 and 743-854.

This clone has more than one count but fewer than ten. Its antigen is unknown. This table comes from immunoSEQ multiplex PCR, and its TCRdb copy is limited to in-frame clones, with some not included. The sample consists of just over 60,000 clones, approximately 80% of them appearing once. This clonotype originated in an adult in good health. The starting material was peripheral blood, obtained on day 0 of AZD1222 vaccination.

The chain's CDR3 is CATRPARTGELFF. Written as DNA, the CDR3 is TGTGCCACACGGCCAGCACGGACCGGGGAGCTGTTTTTT. The V gene is TRBV15, the J gene TRBJ2-2; D is undetermined. The CDR3 spans 13 residues. The germline gives CDR1 LNHNV, CDR2 YYDKDF (reference sequence). Trimming left V 9 bases short and J 5 bases short, with 13 bases between.